These 14 T cell receptor beta chains came from one sample sequenced in a study of blood T cell repertoires in COVID-19. The assay was immunoSEQ multiplex PCR, and TCRdb's table has in-frame clones only and misses some. The sample holds tens of thousands of clones; over 65% are singletons and the top ten take 5.5% to 7%. Sequenced: peripheral blood. All receptors derive from a woman aged 55-70 years with acute or convalescent COVID-19.

The J gene is TRBJ1-1, the V gene TRBV2; D unresolved. This CDR3 comprises 14 residues. Looked up from germline, CDR1 is SNHLY and CDR2 is FYNNEI. The V and J ends lost 3 bases and 5 bases respectively, with 13 bases between them. The CDR3 here is CASSDVIVGTEAFF. CDR3 DNA: TGTGCCAGCAGTGATGTCATTGTCGGGACTGAAGCTTTCTTT.

This sequence joins TRBV7-9 and TRBJ2-1; no firm D call. V lost 1 base, J lost 7 bases, and 11 bases lay in between. The CDR3 has 14 amino acids. Germline CDR1 is SEHNR and CDR2 is FQNEAQ (reference sequence). The CDR3 DNA follows: TGTGCCAGCAGCTTAGGGTCTAGTGGGAATGAGCAGTTCTTC. Translation gives CASSLGSSGNEQFF. Full variable domain (missing parts from reference TRBV7-9 and TRBJ2-1): DTGVSQNPRHKITKRGQNVTFRCDPISEHNRLYWYRQTLGQGPEFLTYFQNEAQLEKSRLLSDRFSAERPKGSFSTLEIQRTEQGDSAMYLCASSLGSSGNEQFFGPGTRLTVL.

A note on this clone: This specimen includes other DNA sequences encoding the same CDR3. The chain couples TRBV6-5 to TRBJ1-1; TRBD1 agrees at 10 bases. The CDR3 has 14 amino acids. Trimming took 6 bases from V and 5 from J; bases not matched to a gene: 6. Germline V gene data show CDR1 as MNHEY and CDR2 as SVGAGI. CDR3 sequence: CASRRDRGGTEAFF. DNA of the CDR3: TGTGCCAGCAGACGGGACAGGGGTGGGACTGAAGCTTTCTTT.

DNA of the CDR3: TGTGCCAGCAGCAAACGGGGTCAGGGGGACGAGCAGTACTTC. Translating it yields CASSKRGQGDEQYF. This rearrangement joins TRBV21-1 to TRBJ2-7; the D call of TRBD1 is as the table states it, not checked on the DNA. TRBV21-1 is recorded as a pseudogene. This CDR3 is 14 amino acids long.

The V gene is TRBV11-3, the J gene TRBJ2-7, with TRBD1 matching over 8 bases. The CDR3 consists of 17 residues. Unmatched junction bases numbered 9, after V lost 1 base and J lost 1 base. Germline V gene sequence: CDR1 SGHNT, CDR2 YENEEA. CDR3 sequence reads: CASSLGRPGQVSYEQYF. CDR3 bases: TGTGCCAGCAGCTTAGGAAGACCGGGACAGGTGTCCTACGAGCAGTACTTC.

This sequence joins TRBV29-1 and TRBJ2-2; perhaps TRBD1 as D (6 bases). This CDR3 region has 12 residues. The V and J ends lost 8 bases and 4 bases respectively, with 11 bases between them. The germline V gene has CDR1 SQVTM and CDR2 ANQGSEA. CDR3 protein: CSRGQPTGELFF. The CDR3 bases are TGCAGCAGGGGACAACCCACCGGGGAGCTGTTTTTT.

The chain combines TRBV29-1 with TRBJ1-2; D remains unclear. V shed 7 bases and J shed 5 bases, with 11 bases lying between them. Germline CDR1 is SQVTM and CDR2 is ANQGSEA. The CDR3 consists of 11 residues. The CDR3 DNA follows: TGCAGCGGCGTGGGAGATTATGGCTACACCTTC. It yields the protein CSGVGDYGYTF.

V gene TRBV5-6 combines with J gene TRBJ2-1; tentative D call: TRBD2 (6 bases). Germline CDR1 is SGHDT and CDR2 is YYEEEE. The CDR3 loop spans 15 amino acids. V lost 3 bases to trimming and J lost 0 bases, with 10 bases between them. The CDR3 DNA sequence: TGTGCCAGCAGCTACGGACTACTCTCCTACAATGAGCAGTTCTTC. It translates to CASSYGLLSYNEQFF.

The chain recombines TRBV2 with TRBJ1-4; D not resolved. Trimming cost V 1 base and J 8 bases, with 14 bases left between them. The CDR3 spans 15 residues. Germline V gene data show CDR1 as SNHLY and CDR2 as FYNNEI. The CDR3: CASSEGPGRGEKLFF. In nucleotides, the CDR3 is TGTGCCAGCAGTGAAGGGCCCGGGAGAGGAGAAAAACTGTTTTTT.

The gene calls are TRBV19 and TRBJ1-2; 8 bases align to TRBD1. The CDR3 has 17 amino acids. V lost 5 bases to trimming and J lost 3 bases; unmatched junction nucleotides: 14. CDR1 is LNHDA, CDR2 SQIVND, per germline (reference sequence). CDR3 DNA: TGTGCCAGTAGTCCAGACCCCAGGGGGCCGCTGGACTATGGCTACACCTTC. Its translation is CASSPDPRGPLDYGYTF.

A single count supports this clone. The chain carries TRBV12-3 or TRBV12-4 and TRBJ1-6, with a possible D match to TRBD1 (6 bases). The CDR3 runs to 13 residues. Trimming stripped 5 bases from V and 11 bases from J, with 13 bases between. CDR3 residues: CASSLKGETPLHF. The CDR3 DNA is TGTGCCAGCAGTCTCAAGGGGGAAACACCCCTCCACTTT.

The chain joins TRBV11-2 to TRBJ1-1, with D hard to call. CDR3 length: 13 amino acids. Germline loops: CDR1 SGHAT, CDR2 FQNNGV. V lost 3 bases, J lost 5 bases, and 10 bases lay in between. CDR3 residues: CASSFSAETEAFF. CDR3 sequence (DNA): TGTGCCAGCAGCTTTAGCGCAGAGACTGAAGCTTTCTTT. Supplemented by reference TRBV11-2 and TRBJ1-1, the full variable domain reads EAGVAQSPRYKIIEKRQSVAFWCNPISGHATLYWYQQILGQGPKLLIQFQNNGVVDDSQLPKDRFSAERLKGVDSTLKIQPAKLEDSAVYLCASSFSAETEAFFGQGTRLTVV.

The chain couples TRBV7-9 to TRBJ2-5, with D possibly matching TRBD1 (6 bases). The CDR3 length is 15 residues. Germline CDR1 and CDR2: SEHNR and FQNEAQ (reference sequence). V shed 5 bases and J shed 4 bases, with 17 bases lying between them. Written as DNA, the CDR3 is TGTGCCAGCAGCCGTTCAGGGGCCCCCTCAGAGACCCAGTACTTC. Its translation is CASSRSGAPSETQYF.

The chain joins TRBV3-1 (or the pseudogene TRBV3-2) to TRBJ2-7; 8 bases are shared with TRBD2. The germline gives CDR1 LGHDT, CDR2 YNNKEL (reference sequence). V dropped 4 bases and J dropped 2; count of bases not matched to a gene: 10. The CDR3 length is 16 residues. CDR3 protein: CASSLRGGPLPYEQYF. The CDR3 bases are TGTGCCAGCAGCCTCCGGGGGGGCCCCCTTCCCTACGAGCAGTACTTC.